The next 7 T cell receptor beta chains were all read from a single sample in a study of T cell responses to AZD1222 COVID-19 vaccine. Only in-frame clones appear in the TCRdb table, and some are missing; sequencing was by immunoSEQ multiplex PCR. The sample lists 90,000 to 150,000 clones, approximately 91% seen once, with 2.4% in the top ten. The specimen comprised peripheral blood, sampled on day 0 of AZD1222 vaccination. All receptors come from an adult in good health.

In DNA, the CDR3 is TGTGCCAGCAGCCCTCTGACAGGGGGTGGGTACAATGAGCAGTTCTTC. Its translation: CASSPLTGGGYNEQFF. This chain uses TRBV11-3 with TRBJ2-1; TRBD1 matches 9 bases. CDR1 is SGHNT, CDR2 YENEEA, per germline. The ends lost 5 bases at V and 4 bases at J; junction bases unmatched: 9. CDR3 size: 16 residues.

The V and J genes are TRBV27 and TRBJ1-1, with TRBD1 matching 7 bases. V lost 6 bases to trimming and J lost 5 bases; unmatched junction nucleotides: 6. The germline V gene encodes CDR1 MNHEY and CDR2 SMNVEV (reference sequence). The CDR3 is 13 amino acids. CDR3 sequence: CASRRGQVTEAFF. CDR3 nucleotides: TGTGCCAGCAGAAGGGGGCAGGTGACTGAAGCTTTCTTT.

The V gene is TRBV27, the J gene TRBJ1-5; a possible D gene is TRBD1 (5 bases). CDR1 MNHEY and CDR2 SMNVEV come from the germline V gene (reference sequence). There are 13 residues in the CDR3. V lost 8 bases to trimming and J lost 3 bases, with 11 bases between them. Written as DNA, the CDR3 is TGTGCCAGCCGTCTAGGGACCAATCAGCCCCAGCATTTT. Protein: CASRLGTNQPQHF.

The V and J genes are TRBV2 and TRBJ2-7; D is possibly TRBD1 (5 bases). The germline V and J ends were trimmed by 4 bases and 0 bases, with 10 bases remaining between them. The CDR3 contains 14 residues. Germline assignment: CDR1 SNHLY and CDR2 FYNNEI. CDR3 nucleotide sequence: TGTGCCAGCAGTGCGGCAGGGTTCTCCTACGAGCAGTACTTC. This encodes CASSAAGFSYEQYF.

The chain is built from TRBV4-1 and TRBJ2-7; 11 positions match TRBD1. The V segment lost 1 base and the J segment 7 bases; nucleotides outside the gene matches: 6. CDR1 and CDR2 (germline): MGHRA, YSYEKL. The CDR3 is made up of 15 amino acids. CDR3 region: CASSQAGQGAREQYF. For the CDR3, the DNA is TGCGCCAGCAGCCAAGCCGGACAGGGGGCGCGGGAGCAGTACTTC.

This sequence joins TRBV30 and TRBJ1-3, with 9 bases that match TRBD1. Per germline, CDR1 GTSNPN and CDR2 SVGIG (reference sequence). This CDR3 spans 18 amino acids. V lost 0 bases, J lost 1 base, and 10 bases stayed unmatched. CDR3 loop: CAWSVGNAGTGSGNTIYF. For the CDR3, the DNA is TGTGCCTGGAGTGTAGGTAACGCCGGGACAGGGTCTGGAAACACCATATATTTT.

This rearrangement joins TRBV19 to TRBJ2-1; TRBD2 might be the D (5 bases). The CDR3 runs to 14 residues. Trimming took 5 bases from V and 2 from J, leaving 10 bases between them. Germline lookup yields CDR1 LNHDA and CDR2 SQIVND (reference sequence). In DNA, the CDR3 is TGTGCCAGTAGTCTAACCGGGACCTACAATGAGCAGTTCTTC. Protein sequence: CASSLTGTYNEQFF.